Listed below are T cell receptor beta chains from one sample, sequenced in a study of cytomegalovirus exposure and HLA in healthy donors. Some clones are missing from TCRdb's copy, which holds only in-frame ones; the method was immunoSEQ multiplex PCR. The sample shows around 140,000 clones, 82% of them seen only once. The specimen sequenced was PBMCs. Receptors were obtained from a woman between 55 and 75 years old in good health and CMV-seropositive. Both conserved end residues are part of each CDR3. Each record gives: V gene, J gene, D gene, clone size, CDR3 protein, CDR3 DNA. The D gene is left open where the match is weak. Clone size, where shown, is once, few, many, or a class for clones that have expanded.

v_gene: TRBV4-1
j_gene: TRBJ2-7
d_gene: NA
abundance: NA
CDR3aa: CASSQEPGTLAYEQYF
CDR3nt: TGCGCCAGCAGCCAAGAACCTGGCACCCTAGCCTACGAGCAGTACTTC

v_gene: TRBV5-1
j_gene: TRBJ2-2
d_gene: TRBD1
abundance: NA
CDR3aa: CASSRTPGGVDTGELFF
CDR3nt: TGCGCCAGCAGCCGAACTCCAGGGGGTGTGGACACCGGGGAGCTGTTTTTT

v_gene: TRBV7-8
j_gene: TRBJ2-7
d_gene: NA
abundance: NA
CDR3aa: CASSPMNEQYF
CDR3nt: TGTGCCAGCAGCCCTATGAACGAGCAGTACTTC

v_gene: TRBV20-1
j_gene: TRBJ2-7
d_gene: NA
abundance: NA
CDR3aa: CSASPDSEQYF
CDR3nt: TGCAGTGCTAGCCCTGACTCCGAGCAGTACTTC

v_gene: TRBV7-9
j_gene: TRBJ2-5
d_gene: NA
abundance: once
CDR3aa: CASSLRMGGQETQYF
CDR3nt: TGTGCCAGCAGCTTAAGAATGGGGGGCCAAGAGACCCAGTACTTC

v_gene: TRBV28
j_gene: TRBJ1-2
d_gene: NA
abundance: NA
CDR3aa: CASISAGRAYGYTF
CDR3nt: TGTGCCAGCATTTCGGCGGGGCGCGCCTATGGCTACACCTTC

v_gene: TRBV29-1
j_gene: TRBJ2-5
d_gene: TRBD2
abundance: NA
CDR3aa: CSALRGTSFRRETQYF
CDR3nt: TGCAGCGCCCTGAGGGGGACTAGTTTTAGGCGAGAGACCCAGTACTTC

v_gene: TRBV29-1
j_gene: TRBJ2-3
d_gene: NA
abundance: NA
CDR3aa: CRLCTNNTQYF
CDR3nt: TGCAGGCTCTGCACGAACAATACGCAGTATTTT

v_gene: TRBV30
j_gene: TRBJ1-2
d_gene: NA
abundance: few
CDR3aa: CAWSGYRETSGYTF
CDR3nt: TGTGCCTGGAGTGGCTACAGGGAAACCTCTGGCTACACCTTC

v_gene: TRBV7-8
j_gene: TRBJ2-1
d_gene: TRBD2
abundance: NA
CDR3aa: CASSLVPSGGNYNEQFF
CDR3nt: TGTGCCAGCAGCTTAGTGCCATCGGGGGGGAACTACAATGAGCAGTTCTTC

v_gene: TRBV6-6
j_gene: TRBJ2-3
d_gene: NA
abundance: NA
CDR3aa: CASSIGGAADTQYF
CDR3nt: TGTGCCAGCAGCATCGGTGGGGCCGCAGATACGCAGTATTTT

v_gene: TRBV2
j_gene: TRBJ1-2
d_gene: NA
abundance: NA
CDR3aa: CASRLGTSNYGYTF
CDR3nt: TGTGCCAGCAGGTTGGGGACTTCTAACTATGGCTACACCTTC

v_gene: TRBV28
j_gene: TRBJ1-4
d_gene: NA
abundance: NA
CDR3aa: CASSSPGTLNEKLFF
CDR3nt: TGTGCCAGCAGTTCTCCCGGGACACTGAATGAAAAACTGTTTTTT

v_gene: TRBV11-2
j_gene: TRBJ2-7
d_gene: TRBD2
abundance: NA
CDR3aa: CASSSGSSGSSYEQYF
CDR3nt: TGTGCCAGCAGCTCGGGGAGTAGCGGGAGCTCCTACGAGCAGTACTTC

v_gene: TRBV14
j_gene: TRBJ2-1
d_gene: TRBD1
abundance: NA
CDR3aa: CASSQPGQGNEQFF
CDR3nt: TGTGCCAGCAGCCAACCGGGACAGGGAAATGAGCAGTTCTTC

v_gene: TRBV30
j_gene: TRBJ1-2
d_gene: TRBD1
abundance: NA
CDR3aa: CAWRPAGTESGYTF
CDR3nt: TGTGCCTGGAGACCGGCCGGGACAGAAAGTGGCTACACCTTC

v_gene: TRBV4-2
j_gene: TRBJ2-7
d_gene: NA
abundance: NA
CDR3aa: CASSREYRVTYEQYF
CDR3nt: TGTGCCAGCAGCCGGGAGTACAGGGTAACGTACGAGCAGTACTTC

v_gene: TRBV7-2
j_gene: TRBJ2-1
d_gene: TRBD2
abundance: NA
CDR3aa: CASSLDRVAGARGEQFF
CDR3nt: TGTGCCAGCAGCTTAGATCGTGTAGCGGGAGCACGGGGTGAGCAGTTCTTC

v_gene: TRBV28
j_gene: TRBJ1-1
d_gene: NA
abundance: NA
CDR3aa: CASSLQGRPEAFF
CDR3nt: TGTGCCAGCAGTTTACAGGGTAGGCCTGAAGCTTTCTTT

v_gene: TRBV6-6
j_gene: TRBJ2-5
d_gene: NA
abundance: NA
CDR3aa: CASSKGQLQETQYF
CDR3nt: TGTGCCAGCAGTAAGGGGCAGCTTCAAGAGACCCAGTACTTC

v_gene: TRBV6-5
j_gene: TRBJ2-7
d_gene: TRBD1
abundance: NA
CDR3aa: CASSRTRDRVKEQYF
CDR3nt: TGTGCCAGCAGCCGTACCAGGGACAGGGTAAAGGAGCAGTACTTC

v_gene: TRBV11-2
j_gene: TRBJ2-2
d_gene: TRBD1
abundance: NA
CDR3aa: CASSSYQGARATGELFF
CDR3nt: TGTGCCAGCAGCTCATACCAGGGGGCGAGGGCCACCGGGGAGCTGTTTTTT

v_gene: TRBV7-2
j_gene: TRBJ2-3
d_gene: TRBD2
abundance: NA
CDR3aa: CATGGRITDTQYF
CDR3nt: TGTGCCACCGGGGGGAGGATCACAGATACGCAGTATTTT

v_gene: TRBV7-2
j_gene: TRBJ1-6
d_gene: NA
abundance: NA
CDR3aa: CASSYLTVYNSPLHF
CDR3nt: TGTGCCAGCAGCTACCTGACAGTTTATAATTCACCCCTCCACTTT

v_gene: TRBV30
j_gene: TRBJ2-7
d_gene: TRBD1
abundance: NA
CDR3aa: CAWSRQGAYEQYF
CDR3nt: TGTGCCTGGAGCCGACAGGGGGCCTACGAGCAGTACTTC

v_gene: TRBV29-1
j_gene: TRBJ1-1
d_gene: NA
abundance: NA
CDR3aa: CSVATAGLMNTEAFF
CDR3nt: TGCAGCGTGGCGACAGCGGGACTCATGAACACTGAAGCTTTCTTT

v_gene: TRBV10-3
j_gene: TRBJ2-7
d_gene: NA
abundance: NA
CDR3aa: CAISWHDRSYEQYF
CDR3nt: TGTGCCATCAGTTGGCACGACAGATCCTACGAGCAGTACTTC

v_gene: TRBV2
j_gene: TRBJ2-3
d_gene: TRBD1
abundance: NA
CDR3aa: CASNRWRDRDPDTQYF
CDR3nt: TGTGCCAGCAACCGATGGAGGGACAGGGATCCCGATACGCAGTATTTT

v_gene: TRBV4-3
j_gene: TRBJ2-1
d_gene: TRBD2
abundance: NA
CDR3aa: CASSPNSGGSYNEQFF
CDR3nt: TGCGCCAGCAGCCCCAATAGCGGGGGGTCCTACAATGAGCAGTTCTTC

v_gene: TRBV30
j_gene: TRBJ2-5
d_gene: TRBD1
abundance: NA
CDR3aa: CAWSPRTGQETQYF
CDR3nt: TGTGCCTGGAGTCCGAGGACAGGTCAAGAGACCCAGTACTTC

v_gene: TRBV5-1
j_gene: TRBJ2-5
d_gene: TRBD2
abundance: NA
CDR3aa: CASSLVSGIGETQYF
CDR3nt: TGCGCCAGCAGCTTGGTGAGCGGGATTGGAGAGACCCAGTACTTC

v_gene: TRBV28
j_gene: TRBJ2-7
d_gene: NA
abundance: once
CDR3aa: CASEQAYEQYF
CDR3nt: TGTGCCAGCGAGCAGGCCTACGAGCAGTACTTC

v_gene: TRBV27
j_gene: TRBJ2-1
d_gene: TRBD1
abundance: NA
CDR3aa: CASSLGQGGSEQFF
CDR3nt: TGTGCCAGCAGTCTGGGACAGGGAGGGAGTGAGCAGTTCTTC

v_gene: TRBV6-5
j_gene: TRBJ2-6
d_gene: TRBD2
abundance: NA
CDR3aa: CASSYEAGAGANVLTF
CDR3nt: TGTGCCAGCAGTTACGAGGCGGGAGCTGGGGCCAACGTCCTGACTTTC

v_gene: TRBV6-1
j_gene: TRBJ2-3
d_gene: TRBD1
abundance: NA
CDR3aa: CASSEGQRDTQYF
CDR3nt: TGTGCCAGCAGTGAGGGACAGCGAGATACGCAGTATTTT

v_gene: TRBV4-2
j_gene: TRBJ1-3
d_gene: TRBD1
abundance: NA
CDR3aa: CASSQVATGSPFSGNTIYF
CDR3nt: TGTGCCAGCAGCCAAGTCGCGACAGGGTCCCCTTTCTCTGGAAACACCATATATTTT

v_gene: TRBV7-9
j_gene: TRBJ1-2
d_gene: TRBD1
abundance: once
CDR3aa: CASSLETGGNYGYTF
CDR3nt: TGTGCCAGCAGCTTAGAGACAGGGGGCAACTATGGCTACACCTTC

v_gene: TRBV2
j_gene: TRBJ2-2
d_gene: TRBD2
abundance: NA
CDR3aa: CASKAGANTGELFF
CDR3nt: TGTGCCAGCAAGGCGGGAGCTAACACCGGGGAGCTGTTTTTT

v_gene: TRBV5-4
j_gene: TRBJ2-7
d_gene: TRBD1
abundance: NA
CDR3aa: CASSLGQGSYEQYF
CDR3nt: TGTGCCAGCAGCCTGGGACAGGGCTCCTACGAGCAGTACTTC

v_gene: TRBV2
j_gene: TRBJ2-7
d_gene: NA
abundance: NA
CDR3aa: CASIEGYEQYF
CDR3nt: TGTGCCAGCATCGAGGGTTACGAGCAGTACTTC

v_gene: TRBV5-4
j_gene: TRBJ2-7
d_gene: NA
abundance: once
CDR3aa: CASSPEVTKALYEQYF
CDR3nt: TGTGCCAGCAGCCCGGAGGTGACTAAAGCTTTGTACGAGCAGTACTTC

v_gene: TRBV6-6
j_gene: TRBJ2-1
d_gene: NA
abundance: NA
CDR3aa: CASSYSRTANNEQFF
CDR3nt: TGTGCCAGCAGTTACTCCCGGACAGCCAACAATGAGCAGTTCTTC

v_gene: TRBV30
j_gene: TRBJ2-7
d_gene: NA
abundance: NA
CDR3aa: CAWSPAYEQYF
CDR3nt: TGTGCCTGGAGCCCAGCCTACGAGCAGTACTTC

v_gene: TRBV6-5
j_gene: TRBJ2-5
d_gene: NA
abundance: few
CDR3aa: CASSSNGGRGSETQYF
CDR3nt: TGTGCCAGCAGTTCTAACGGGGGGCGAGGCTCAGAGACCCAGTACTTC

v_gene: TRBV5-5
j_gene: TRBJ2-2
d_gene: TRBD1
abundance: NA
CDR3aa: CASSQNRQGNTGELFF
CDR3nt: TGTGCCAGCAGCCAAAATAGACAGGGAAACACCGGGGAGCTGTTTTTT